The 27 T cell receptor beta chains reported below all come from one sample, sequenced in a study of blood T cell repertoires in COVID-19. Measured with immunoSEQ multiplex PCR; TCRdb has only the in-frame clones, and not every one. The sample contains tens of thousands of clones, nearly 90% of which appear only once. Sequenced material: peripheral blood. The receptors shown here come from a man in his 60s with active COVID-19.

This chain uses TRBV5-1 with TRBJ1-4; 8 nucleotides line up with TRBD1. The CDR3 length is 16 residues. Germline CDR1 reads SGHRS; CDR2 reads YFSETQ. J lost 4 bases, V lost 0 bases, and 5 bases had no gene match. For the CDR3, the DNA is TGCGCCAGCAGCTTGGGTCAGGGGGCGATTAATGAAAAACTGTTTTTT. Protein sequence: CASSLGQGAINEKLFF.

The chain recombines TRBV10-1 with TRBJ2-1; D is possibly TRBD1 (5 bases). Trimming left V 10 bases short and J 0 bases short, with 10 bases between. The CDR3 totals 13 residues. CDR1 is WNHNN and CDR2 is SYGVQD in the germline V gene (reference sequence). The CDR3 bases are TGCGCCACTCAGGGAAGCTCCTACAATGAGCAGTTCTTC. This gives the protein CATQGSSYNEQFF.

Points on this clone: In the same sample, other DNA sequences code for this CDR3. The CDR3 DNA reads as TGTGCCAGCAGCCCGGGACTAGCGGGGCCCTACGAGCAGTACTTC. It encodes CASSPGLAGPYEQYF. The chain joins TRBV3-1 (or the pseudogene TRBV3-2) to TRBJ2-7; 13 nucleotides agree with TRBD2. The germline gives CDR1 LGHDT, CDR2 YNNKEL (reference sequence). CDR3 size: 15 residues. The V and J ends lost 4 bases and 2 bases, in that order; junction bases with no gene match: 2.

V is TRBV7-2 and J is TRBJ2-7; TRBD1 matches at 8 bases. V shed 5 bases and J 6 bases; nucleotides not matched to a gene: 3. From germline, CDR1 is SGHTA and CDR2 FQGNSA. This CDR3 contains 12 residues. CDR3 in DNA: TGTGCCAGCAGCAAGACAGGGGTCGAGCAGTACTTC. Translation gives CASSKTGVEQYF.

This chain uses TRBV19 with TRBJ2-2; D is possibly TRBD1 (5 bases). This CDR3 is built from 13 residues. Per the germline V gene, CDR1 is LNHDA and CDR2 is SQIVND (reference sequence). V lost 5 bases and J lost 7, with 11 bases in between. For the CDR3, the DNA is TGTGCCAGTAGTCCTTATGGACACGGGGAGCTGTTTTTT. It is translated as CASSPYGHGELFF.

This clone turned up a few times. CDR3 bases: TGTGCCAGCAGCCCATGGATCACCTCGGGGGAGACCCAGTACTTC. This gives the protein CASSPWITSGETQYF. V gene TRBV27 combines with J gene TRBJ2-5, with a possible D match to TRBD2 (5 bases). The CDR3 runs to 15 residues. Trimming pared 6 bases from V and 5 bases from J, leaving 19 bases between. The germline V gene encodes CDR1 MNHEY and CDR2 SMNVEV (reference sequence).

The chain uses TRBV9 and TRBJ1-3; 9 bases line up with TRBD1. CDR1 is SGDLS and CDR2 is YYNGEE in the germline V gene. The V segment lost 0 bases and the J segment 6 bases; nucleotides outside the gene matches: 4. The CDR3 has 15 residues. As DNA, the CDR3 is TGTGCCAGCAGCGTAGAAGGACAGGGGAAAAACACCATATATTTT. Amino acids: CASSVEGQGKNTIYF.

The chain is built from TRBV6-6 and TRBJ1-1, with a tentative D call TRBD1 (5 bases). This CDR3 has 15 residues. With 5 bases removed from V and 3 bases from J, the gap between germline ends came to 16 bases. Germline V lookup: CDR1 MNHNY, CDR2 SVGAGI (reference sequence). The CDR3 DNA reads TGTGCCAGCAGTGGGGGGTCCGGGGGGTACACTGAAGCTTTCTTT. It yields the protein CASSGGSGGYTEAFF.

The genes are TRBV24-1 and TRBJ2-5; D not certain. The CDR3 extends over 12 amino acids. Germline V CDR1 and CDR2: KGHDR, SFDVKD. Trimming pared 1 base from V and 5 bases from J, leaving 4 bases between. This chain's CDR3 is CATSDFSETQYF. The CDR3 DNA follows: TGTGCCACCAGTGATTTTAGCGAGACCCAGTACTTC.

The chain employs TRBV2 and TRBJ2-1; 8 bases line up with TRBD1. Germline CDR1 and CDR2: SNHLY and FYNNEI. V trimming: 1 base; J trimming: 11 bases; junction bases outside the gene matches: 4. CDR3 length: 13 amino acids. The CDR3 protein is CASSEGDRTKQFF. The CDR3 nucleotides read TGTGCCAGCAGTGAAGGGGACAGGACCAAGCAGTTCTTC.

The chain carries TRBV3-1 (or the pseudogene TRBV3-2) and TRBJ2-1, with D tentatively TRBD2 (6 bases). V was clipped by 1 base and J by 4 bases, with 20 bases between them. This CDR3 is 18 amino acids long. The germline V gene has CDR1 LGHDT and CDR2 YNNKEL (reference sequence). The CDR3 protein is CASSQGPARDSPYNEQFF. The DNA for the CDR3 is TGTGCCAGCAGCCAAGGACCCGCCCGGGACTCTCCTTACAATGAGCAGTTCTTC.

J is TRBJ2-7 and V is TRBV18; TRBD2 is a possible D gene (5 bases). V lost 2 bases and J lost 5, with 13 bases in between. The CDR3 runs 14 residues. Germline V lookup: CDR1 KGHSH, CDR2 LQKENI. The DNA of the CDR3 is TGTGCCAGCTCACCAGGTGGCTCGCGGGACGAGCAGTACTTC. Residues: CASSPGGSRDEQYF.

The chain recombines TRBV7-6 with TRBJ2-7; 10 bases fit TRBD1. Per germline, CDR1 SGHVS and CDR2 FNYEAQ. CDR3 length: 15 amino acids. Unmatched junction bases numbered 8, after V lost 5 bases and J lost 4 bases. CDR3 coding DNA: TGTGCCAGCAGCCGCACCGGGACAGGGGAATACGAGCAGTACTTC. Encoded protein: CASSRTGTGEYEQYF.

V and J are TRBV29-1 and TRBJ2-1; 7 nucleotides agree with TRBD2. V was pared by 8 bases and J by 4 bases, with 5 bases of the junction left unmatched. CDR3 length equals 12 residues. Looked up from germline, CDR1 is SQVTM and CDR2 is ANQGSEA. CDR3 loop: CSPWGLYNEQFF. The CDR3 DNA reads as TGCAGCCCTTGGGGACTATACAATGAGCAGTTCTTC.

The CDR3: CASSPGPANNEQFF. CDR3 in DNA: TGTGCCAGCAGCCCAGGCCCTGCGAACAATGAGCAGTTCTTC. The V call is TRBV11-2, the J call TRBJ2-1; D not certain. Per germline, CDR1 SGHAT and CDR2 FQNNGV. There are 14 residues in the CDR3. V dropped 5 bases and J dropped 5 bases, with 13 bases sitting between them.

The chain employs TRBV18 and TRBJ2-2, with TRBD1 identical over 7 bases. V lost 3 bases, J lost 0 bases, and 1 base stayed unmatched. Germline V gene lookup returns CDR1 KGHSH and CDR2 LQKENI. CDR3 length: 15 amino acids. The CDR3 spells CASSPDRANTGELFF. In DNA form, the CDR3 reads TGTGCCAGCTCACCCGACAGGGCGAACACCGGGGAGCTGTTTTTT.

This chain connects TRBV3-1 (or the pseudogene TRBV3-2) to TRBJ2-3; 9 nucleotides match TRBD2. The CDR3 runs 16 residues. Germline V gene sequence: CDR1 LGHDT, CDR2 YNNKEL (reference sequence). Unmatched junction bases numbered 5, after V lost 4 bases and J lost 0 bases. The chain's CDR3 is CASSRTGTSSTDTQYF. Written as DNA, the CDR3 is TGTGCCAGCAGCCGAACTGGGACTAGCAGCACAGATACGCAGTATTTT.

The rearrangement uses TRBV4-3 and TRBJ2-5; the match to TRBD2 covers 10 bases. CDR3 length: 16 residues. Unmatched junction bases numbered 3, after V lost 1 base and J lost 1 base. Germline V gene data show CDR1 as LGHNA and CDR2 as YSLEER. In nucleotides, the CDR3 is TGCGCCAGCAGCCAAGGACTAGCGGGCTTCCAAGAGACCCAGTACTTC. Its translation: CASSQGLAGFQETQYF.

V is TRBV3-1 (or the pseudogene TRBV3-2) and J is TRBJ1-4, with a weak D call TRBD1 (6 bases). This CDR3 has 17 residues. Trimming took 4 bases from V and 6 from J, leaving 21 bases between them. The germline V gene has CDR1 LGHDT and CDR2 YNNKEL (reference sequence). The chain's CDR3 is CASSPPRAGDEDEKLFF. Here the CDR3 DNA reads TGTGCCAGCAGCCCCCCCAGGGCAGGGGATGAGGATGAAAAACTGTTTTTT.

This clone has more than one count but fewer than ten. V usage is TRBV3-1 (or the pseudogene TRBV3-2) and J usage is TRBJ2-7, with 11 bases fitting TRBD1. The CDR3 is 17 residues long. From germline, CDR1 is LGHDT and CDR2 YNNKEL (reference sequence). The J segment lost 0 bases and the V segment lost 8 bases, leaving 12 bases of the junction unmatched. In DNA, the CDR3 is TGTGCCAGCTGCCGGGGGACCGGGACAGGGGGCTCCTACGAGCAGTACTTC. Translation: CASCRGTGTGGSYEQYF.

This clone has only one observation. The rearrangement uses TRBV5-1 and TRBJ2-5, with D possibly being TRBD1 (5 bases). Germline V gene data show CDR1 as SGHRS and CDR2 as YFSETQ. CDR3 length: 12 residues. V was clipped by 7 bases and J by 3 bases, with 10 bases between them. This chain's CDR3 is CASSLTEETQYF. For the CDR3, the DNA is TGCGCCAGCTCCCTGACAGAAGAGACCCAGTACTTC.

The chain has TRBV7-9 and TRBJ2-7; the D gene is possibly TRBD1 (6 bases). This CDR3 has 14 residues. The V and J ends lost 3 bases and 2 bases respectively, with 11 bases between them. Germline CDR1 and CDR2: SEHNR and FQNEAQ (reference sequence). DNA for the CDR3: TGTGCCAGCAGCTTGACAGGTCCGACCTACGAGCAGTACTTC. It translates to CASSLTGPTYEQYF.

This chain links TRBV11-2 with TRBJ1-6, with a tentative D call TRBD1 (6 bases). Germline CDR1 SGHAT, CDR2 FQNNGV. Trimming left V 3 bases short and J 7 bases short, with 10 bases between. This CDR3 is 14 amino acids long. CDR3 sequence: CASSFPGVNSPLHF. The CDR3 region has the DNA TGTGCCAGCAGCTTTCCAGGGGTGAATTCACCCCTCCACTTT.

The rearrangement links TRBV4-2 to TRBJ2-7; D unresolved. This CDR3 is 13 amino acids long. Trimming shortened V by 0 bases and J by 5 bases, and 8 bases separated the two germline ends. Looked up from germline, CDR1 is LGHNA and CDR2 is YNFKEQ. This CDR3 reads CASSQDSSDEQYF. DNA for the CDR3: TGTGCCAGCAGCCAAGACTCTAGTGACGAGCAGTACTTC.

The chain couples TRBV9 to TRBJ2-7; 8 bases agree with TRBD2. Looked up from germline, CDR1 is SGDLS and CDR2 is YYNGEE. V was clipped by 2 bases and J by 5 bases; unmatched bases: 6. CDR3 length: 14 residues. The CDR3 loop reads CASSVGLAGDEQYF. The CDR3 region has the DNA TGTGCCAGCAGCGTCGGACTAGCCGGGGACGAGCAGTACTTC. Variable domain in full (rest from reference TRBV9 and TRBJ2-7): DSGVTQTPKHLITATGQRVTLRCSPRSGDLSVYWYQQSLDQGLQFLIQYYNGEERAKGNILERFSAQQFPDLHSELNLSSLELGDSALYFCASSVGLAGDEQYFGPGTRLTVT.

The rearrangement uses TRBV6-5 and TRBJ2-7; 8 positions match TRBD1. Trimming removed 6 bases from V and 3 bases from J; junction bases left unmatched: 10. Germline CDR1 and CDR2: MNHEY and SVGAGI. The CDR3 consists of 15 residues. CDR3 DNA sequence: TGTGCCAGCAGCTATGTCCAGGGGGCTTACTACGAGCAGTACTTC. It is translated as CASSYVQGAYYEQYF.

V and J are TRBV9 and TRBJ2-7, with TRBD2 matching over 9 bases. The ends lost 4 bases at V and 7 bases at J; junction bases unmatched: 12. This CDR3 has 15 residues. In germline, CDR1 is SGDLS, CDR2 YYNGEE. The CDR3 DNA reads TGTGCCAGCAGCCCCATGATAGCGGGAGTCGAAGAGCAGTACTTC. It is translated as CASSPMIAGVEEQYF.